This T cell receptor beta chain emerged from a study of blood T cell repertoires in COVID-19. Study context: Acute and convalescent COVID-19 specimens originated in the United States, Italy and Spain. T cells, B-cell-depleted T cells, or PBMCs provided the cDNA or gDNA that served as material.

The authors' processing: Estimates of nucleated cell counts were drawn from the amplification of reference gene primers. Only in-frame clones appear in the TCRdb table, and some are missing; sequencing was by immunoSEQ multiplex PCR. For V, J and clone size, that table is used; D and trimming come from the DNA. The data contain some 83,000 clones, more than 65% of them singletons. V was pared by 2 bases and J by 5 bases, with 5 bases of the junction left unmatched. The germline V gene encodes CDR1 MNHEY and CDR2 SVGEGT. The CDR3 spans 15 residues. The receptor's source is a man aged 45-65 years with acute or convalescent COVID-19. This chain joins TRBV6-2 or TRBV6-3 and TRBJ1-4; 7 bases line up with TRBD1. Source material: peripheral blood. The DNA for the CDR3 is TGTGCCAGCAGTTACGGGTACAGGGGCAATGAAAAACTGTTTTTT. Protein: CASSYGYRGNEKLFF.